The 28 T cell receptor beta chains listed next were all sequenced from one sample in a study of T cells after yellow fever vaccination. TCRdb re-called the 5' RACE reads through MiXCR, storing one row per CDR3 protein. This sample carries a few hundred thousand distinct CDR3 sequences, approximately 4% of them seen once, and the ten largest clones take roughly 24%. Sequencing was performed on PBMCs, taken 5 days after the yellow fever booster vaccination. All receptors derive from a young man who received the YFV17D yellow fever vaccine.

This clonotype has at least ten counts. The chain recombines TRBV5-1 with TRBJ2-3; the D gene could be TRBD1 or TRBD2 (6 bases each). The CDR3 has 15 amino acids. Germline V gene lookup returns CDR1 SGHRS and CDR2 YFSETQ. Trimming shortened V by 0 bases and J by 4 bases, and 12 bases separated the two germline ends. In DNA form, the CDR3 reads TGCGCCAGCAGCTTGGAGGGGGGCCGGGCAGATACGCAGTATTTT. The encoded protein is CASSLEGGRADTQYF.

This clonotype has just a few counts. This rearrangement joins TRBV9 to TRBJ2-1; 7 nucleotides agree with TRBD2. The CDR3 extends over 15 amino acids. The V gene's germline CDR1 is SGDLS and CDR2 YYNGEE. J was trimmed by 2 bases and V by 4 bases; bases with no gene match: 6. CDR3 coding DNA: TGTGCCAGCAGCACCGATGGGGGGGCCTACAATGAGCAGTTCTTC. Residues: CASSTDGGAYNEQFF.

Ten or more counts support this clonotype. The genes are TRBV9 and TRBJ1-2; D perhaps matches TRBD1 (5 bases). The CDR3 is 12 amino acids. Germline V lookup: CDR1 SGDLS, CDR2 YYNGEE. V gave up 4 bases and J gave up 4 bases, with 8 bases separating them. CDR3 coding DNA: TGTGCCAGCAGCCCGGGGACCTATGGCTACACCTTC. Translating it yields CASSPGTYGYTF.

The rearrangement joins TRBV29-1 to TRBJ1-2, with 8 bases aligning to TRBD1. The CDR3 sequence is 13 residues long. The germline CDR1 and CDR2 sequences are SQVTM and ANQGSEA. With V trimmed by 2 bases and J by 8 bases, 7 bases remained unmatched. The DNA of the CDR3 is TGCAGCGTTGAATCGACAGGGGATGTCGGCTACACCTTC. It specifies CSVESTGDVGYTF. Supplemented by reference TRBV29-1 and TRBJ1-2, the full variable domain reads SAVISQKPSRDICQRGTSLTIQCQVDSQVTMMFWYRQQPGQSLTLIATANQGSEATYESGFVIDKFPISRPNLTFSTLTVSNMSPEDSSIYLCSVESTGDVGYTFGSGTRLTVV.

This clonotype was detected ten times or more. This rearrangement joins TRBV5-6 to TRBJ2-6; 8 bases line up with TRBD1. The CDR3 consists of 17 residues. V lost 2 bases to trimming and J lost 4 bases; unmatched junction nucleotides: 8. The germline gives CDR1 SGHDT, CDR2 YYEEEE. Here the CDR3 DNA reads TGTGCCAGCAGCTTTTGGACAGGGTCTGCCGGGGCCAACGTCCTGACTTTC. This sequence encodes CASSFWTGSAGANVLTF.

On this clonotype itself: Mismatch with germline at one junction end may stem from a read error. CDR3 loop: CSARGRGGQPQHF. The CDR3 region has the DNA TGCAGTGCAAGAGGTCGGGGTGGCCAGCCCCAGCATTTT. The rearrangement links TRBV20-1 to TRBJ1-5; D gene ambiguous. This CDR3 has 13 amino acids. Germline V gives CDR1 DFQATT, CDR2 SNEGSKA (reference sequence).

This clonotype was observed many times. The V gene is TRBV27, the J gene TRBJ2-7, with 9 bases matching TRBD1. V lost 6 bases to trimming and J lost 6 bases; unmatched junction nucleotides: 6. CDR3 length: 13 residues. Germline CDR1 is MNHEY and CDR2 is SMNVEV (reference sequence). CDR3 amino acids: CASRGTGSFEQYV. The DNA of the CDR3 is TGTGCCAGCAGAGGGACAGGGTCTTTCGAGCAGTACGTC.

This clonotype was counted many times. The chain has TRBV4-3 and TRBJ2-3, with D possibly called TRBD1 or TRBD2 (5 bases each). Per the germline V gene, CDR1 is LGHNA and CDR2 is YSLEER. Trimming took 0 bases from V and 0 from J, leaving 10 bases between them. The CDR3 contains 16 residues. Here the CDR3 reads CASSQDGTRSTDTQYF. As DNA, the CDR3 is TGCGCCAGCAGCCAAGATGGGACGCGGAGCACAGATACGCAGTATTTT.

This clonotype came up a few times. This chain links TRBV11-2 with TRBJ1-6; weak D call: TRBD1 (5 bases). V was cut by 6 bases and J by 7 bases, with 13 bases left in between. The CDR3 is 14 residues long. Germline V gives CDR1 SGHAT, CDR2 FQNNGV. DNA of the CDR3: TGTGCCAGCAGTGACAGTCCCGGGAATTCACCCCTCCACTTT. Encoded protein: CASSDSPGNSPLHF.

This clonotype was counted a few times. The genes are TRBV7-2 and TRBJ2-7, with D perhaps TRBD2 (6 bases). In germline, CDR1 is SGHTA, CDR2 FQGNSA. V was shortened by 5 bases and J by 1 base, with 12 bases between the two germline ends. This CDR3 spans 14 amino acids. The CDR3 here is CASSRNRESYEQYF. CDR3 sequence (DNA): TGTGCCAGCAGCCGAAACCGGGAGTCCTACGAGCAGTACTTC.

Ten or more counts support this clonotype. The chain employs TRBV12-3 or TRBV12-4 and TRBJ2-5, with D perhaps TRBD1 or TRBD2 (5 bases each). The CDR3 spans 13 residues. Trimming took 3 bases from V and 5 from J, leaving 10 bases between them. CDR3 region: CASSFGARETQYF. Written as DNA, the CDR3 is TGTGCCAGCAGTTTCGGGGCGCGGGAGACCCAGTACTTC.

For this clonotype: The junction differs from germline at one of its ends, possibly a read error. This chain joins TRBV18 and TRBJ1-5; 7 bases align to TRBD1. The length of the CDR3 is 15 residues. Germline loops: CDR1 KGHSH, CDR2 LQKENI. The CDR3 bases are TGTGCCAGCTCACCGCAAGAGGGGGCGTTTCAGTCCCAGCATTTT. Translating gives CASSPQEGAFQSQHF.

This sequence joins TRBV7-9 and TRBJ2-2; 10 nucleotides line up with TRBD1. V lost 7 bases, J lost 6 bases, and 5 bases stayed unmatched. The CDR3 is made up of 14 amino acids. From germline, CDR1 is SEHNR and CDR2 FQNEAQ (reference sequence). As DNA, the CDR3 is TGTGCCAGCACACTTGGGACAGGGGCCGGGGAGCTGTTTTTT. This codes for CASTLGTGAGELFF.

In this sample, this clonotype turned up a few times. The CDR3 region is CASSQVTSYGYTF. The DNA of the CDR3 is TGCGCCAGCAGCCAAGTTACCAGCTATGGCTACACCTTC. The rearrangement joins TRBV4-1 to TRBJ1-2, with D hard to call. Germline CDR1 and CDR2: MGHRA and YSYEKL. The CDR3 runs to 13 residues. The V end lost 1 base, the J end lost 4 bases, and 7 bases lay between the germline ends.

This clonotype was recorded a few times. The genes are TRBV2 and TRBJ2-1; D ambiguous. Trimming shortened V by 8 bases and J by 8 bases, and 13 bases separated the two germline ends. Germline V gives CDR1 SNHLY, CDR2 FYNNEI. This CDR3 is 12 amino acids long. The CDR3 region is CASHGDGDEQFF. The CDR3 coding sequence is TGTGCCAGCCACGGAGATGGCGATGAGCAGTTCTTC.

This clonotype was seen a handful of times. V gene TRBV27 combines with J gene TRBJ1-5, with a weak D call TRBD1 (6 bases). The CDR3 spans 17 residues. CDR1 is MNHEY and CDR2 is SMNVEV in the germline V gene (reference sequence). Trimming shortened V by 4 bases and J by 1 base, and 17 bases separated the two germline ends. CDR3 residues: CASSSDFRGGSNQPQHF. The CDR3 DNA sequence: TGTGCCAGCAGTTCGGATTTCAGGGGTGGGAGCAATCAGCCCCAGCATTTT.

The rearrangement joins TRBV20-1 to TRBJ2-5; 13 bases fit TRBD2. The CDR3 has 16 residues. The junction had 7 bases not matched to a gene; V was cut back by 2 bases and J by 4 bases. The germline gives CDR1 DFQATT, CDR2 SNEGSKA (reference sequence). CDR3 amino acids: CSARRTLAGGRETQYF. In DNA, the CDR3 is TGCAGTGCTAGAAGGACACTAGCGGGGGGGCGAGAGACCCAGTACTTC.

The gene calls are TRBV29-1 and TRBJ1-1; D not certain. The CDR3 totals 13 residues. Germline V gives CDR1 SQVTM, CDR2 ANQGSEA. Trimming pared 4 bases from V and 4 bases from J, leaving 13 bases between. CDR3 DNA sequence: TGCAGCGTTGGAATGGCCAGCGCCACTGAAGCTTTCTTT. It specifies CSVGMASATEAFF.

This clonotype has at least ten counts. The CDR3 sequence: CASSWRGDQPQHF. The DNA for the CDR3 is TGCGCCAGCTCTTGGAGGGGTGATCAGCCCCAGCATTTT. The V and J genes are TRBV5-1 and TRBJ1-5; TRBD1 is a possible D gene (5 bases). Deletions cut 7 bases from V and 5 bases from J, with 13 bases between. Germline CDR1 reads SGHRS; CDR2 reads YFSETQ. The CDR3 has 13 residues.

This clonotype was seen a few times. The rearrangement joins TRBV20-1 to TRBJ2-3; 7 bases align to TRBD1. Unmatched junction bases numbered 5, after V lost 3 bases and J lost 5 bases. Germline assignment: CDR1 DFQATT and CDR2 SNEGSKA (reference sequence). The CDR3 totals 13 residues. Written as DNA, the CDR3 is TGCAGTGCTAGTGACAGGGTCAAAGATACGCAGTATTTT. It translates to CSASDRVKDTQYF.

The rearrangement links TRBV30 to TRBJ2-4; D may be TRBD1 (7 bases). The V gene's germline CDR1 is GTSNPN and CDR2 SVGIG (reference sequence). The germline V and J ends were trimmed by 0 bases and 8 bases, with 14 bases remaining between them. There are 14 residues in the CDR3. The CDR3 DNA reads as TGTGCCTGGAGTGTCTCAGGGGGGTTTGACATTCAGTACTTC. Its translation is CAWSVSGGFDIQYF.

The genes are TRBV20-1 and TRBJ1-5; D is uncertain. The germline V and J ends were trimmed by 1 base and 3 bases, with 10 bases remaining between them. The CDR3 totals 14 residues. Germline assignment: CDR1 DFQATT and CDR2 SNEGSKA (reference sequence). CDR3 protein: CSARVPEVNQPQHF. CDR3 nucleotides: TGCAGTGCTAGAGTTCCAGAAGTCAATCAGCCCCAGCATTTT.

In its sample, this clonotype was seen a few times. The chain is built from TRBV7-9 and TRBJ1-4; D uncertain. There are 15 residues in the CDR3. V lost 1 base, J lost 2 bases, and 8 bases lay in between. Looked up from germline, CDR1 is SEHNR and CDR2 is FQNEAQ (reference sequence). The CDR3 region is CASSLGPRTNEKLFF. The CDR3 DNA sequence: TGTGCCAGCAGCTTAGGCCCGAGGACTAATGAAAAACTGTTTTTT.

The chain combines TRBV7-6 with TRBJ1-1; D ambiguous. Trimming stripped 1 base from V and 1 base from J, with 19 bases between. Per the germline V gene, CDR1 is SGHVS and CDR2 is FNYEAQ. The CDR3 consists of 18 residues. The chain's CDR3 is CASSLDREGGWTNTEAFF. In nucleotides, the CDR3 is TGTGCCAGCAGCTTAGATCGGGAGGGCGGGTGGACGAACACTGAAGCTTTCTTT.

The chain recombines TRBV29-1 with TRBJ2-7; the match to TRBD1 covers 7 bases. CDR1 is SQVTM, CDR2 ANQGSEA, per germline. The ends lost 7 bases at V and 3 bases at J; junction bases unmatched: 6. The CDR3 sequence is 12 residues long. CDR3 DNA: TGCAGCGCTGAGGGACAGCGCTACGAGCAGTACTTC. Amino acid sequence: CSAEGQRYEQYF.

This chain connects TRBV5-1 to TRBJ1-1, with 9 bases aligning to TRBD1. The junction had 8 bases not matched to a gene; V was cut back by 1 base and J by 7 bases. CDR1 and CDR2 from the germline V gene are SGHRS and YFSETQ. The CDR3 spans 15 residues. CDR3 sequence (DNA): TGCGCCAGCAGCTTGTACCTGGGACAGGGCAGTGAAGCTTTCTTT. This codes for CASSLYLGQGSEAFF.

V is TRBV20-1 and J is TRBJ1-2; D is perhaps TRBD1 (5 bases). Trimming pared 1 base from V and 2 bases from J, leaving 11 bases between. The CDR3 is 14 residues long. Germline V lookup: CDR1 DFQATT, CDR2 SNEGSKA (reference sequence). The chain's CDR3 is CSARVGRANYGYTF. The CDR3 DNA reads as TGCAGTGCTAGAGTAGGCAGGGCGAACTATGGCTACACCTTC.

V is TRBV20-1 and J is TRBJ2-2; weak D call: TRBD1 (5 bases). CDR3 length: 13 residues. Per germline, CDR1 DFQATT and CDR2 SNEGSKA (reference sequence). V was trimmed by 5 bases and J by 1 base, leaving 8 bases between them. CDR3 in amino acids: CSALGQNTGELFF. CDR3 DNA sequence: TGCAGTGCTCTCGGACAGAACACCGGGGAGCTGTTTTTT.